This entry lists 30 T cell receptor beta chains sequenced from one sample in a study of T cell responses to AZD1222 COVID-19 vaccine. The protocol was immunoSEQ multiplex PCR, while the TCRdb copy is restricted to in-frame clones and leaves out a portion. The table includes 120,000 or so clones, over 80% detected once. The specimen comprised peripheral blood, sampled on day 0 of AZD1222 vaccination. The receptors shown here come from an adult in good health.

The V call is TRBV5-1, the J call TRBJ2-5, with D maybe TRBD2 (7 bases). The germline V gene has CDR1 SGHRS and CDR2 YFSETQ. This CDR3 has 16 amino acids. V lost 0 bases, J lost 1 base, and 13 bases lay in between. This CDR3 reads CASSLAGGLGQETQYF. Here the CDR3 DNA reads TGCGCCAGCAGCTTGGCCGGGGGGCTCGGCCAAGAGACCCAGTACTTC.

J is TRBJ1-2 and V is TRBV7-9; no reliable D call. From germline, CDR1 is SEHNR and CDR2 FQNEAQ (reference sequence). CDR3 length: 15 residues. Trimming removed 2 bases from V and 2 bases from J, with 12 bases in between. CDR3: CASSLILAGNYGYTF. CDR3 in DNA: TGTGCCAGCAGCTTAATCCTCGCGGGAAACTATGGCTACACCTTC.

This chain links TRBV30 with TRBJ2-5; D remains unclear. CDR1 and CDR2 from the germline V gene are GTSNPN and SVGIG (reference sequence). Trimming removed 4 bases at V and 5 bases at J, with 8 bases between. The CDR3 is made up of 11 amino acids. CDR3 nucleotides: TGTGCCTGGACCCTGGGGGAGACCCAGTACTTC. Protein product: CAWTLGETQYF.

There are many counts of this clone. In DNA, the CDR3 is TGTGCCTGGAGCTCAGGGACAGGCTATCAGCCCCAGCATTTT. Translated, it gives CAWSSGTGYQPQHF. The rearrangement links TRBV30 to TRBJ1-5; 8 bases are shared with TRBD1. Germline V lookup: CDR1 GTSNPN, CDR2 SVGIG (reference sequence). V shed 3 bases, J shed 5 bases, and the junction held 6 bases outside the gene matches. This CDR3 has 14 amino acids.

The genes are TRBV28 and TRBJ2-1; 12 bases line up with TRBD2. CDR3 size: 19 residues. The V segment lost 6 bases and the J segment 0 bases; nucleotides outside the gene matches: 12. Germline lookup yields CDR1 MDHEN and CDR2 SYDVKM. In DNA form, the CDR3 reads TGTGCCAGCAGAGGAGGACTAGCGGGACTTCCAAGCTCCTACAATGAGCAGTTCTTC. Protein: CASRGGLAGLPSSYNEQFF.

Written as DNA, the CDR3 is TGTGCCAGCAGCCTACTGGAGGGACAGTCGAGTGGCTACACCTTC. Translated: CASSLLEGQSSGYTF. The genes are TRBV5-4 and TRBJ1-2, with 7 bases matching TRBD1. CDR3 length: 15 amino acids. Looked up from germline, CDR1 is SGHNT and CDR2 is YYREEE (reference sequence). J gave up 7 bases and V 4 bases, and 13 bases lay outside the gene matches.

The chain combines TRBV5-3 with TRBJ1-5, with D possibly TRBD1 on 5 matching bases. TRBV5-3 belongs to the ORF category, with a function that is uncertain. The germline V and J ends were trimmed by 3 bases and 3 bases, with 16 bases remaining between them. The CDR3 extends over 16 amino acids. The chain's CDR3 is CARSWLGVGPNQPQHF. The CDR3 bases are TGTGCCAGAAGCTGGTTGGGGGTGGGTCCCAATCAGCCCCAGCATTTT.

The gene calls are TRBV6-5 and TRBJ2-7, with 10 nucleotides matching TRBD2. The CDR3 has 15 amino acids. The junction had 5 bases not matched to a gene; V was cut back by 6 bases and J by 0 bases. Germline loops: CDR1 MNHEY, CDR2 SVGAGI. CDR3 region: CASRKLAGISYEQYF. CDR3 bases: TGTGCCAGCAGAAAACTAGCGGGGATCTCCTACGAGCAGTACTTC.

This chain joins TRBV4-3 and TRBJ1-2; possibly TRBD1 for D (6 bases). Trimming cost V 4 bases and J 5 bases, with 17 bases left between them. CDR3 length: 15 residues. Per germline, CDR1 LGHNA and CDR2 YSLEER. In DNA, the CDR3 is TGCGCCAGCAGCCCCGGAAGGCAGGGGATTTATGGCTACACCTTC. Translated, it gives CASSPGRQGIYGYTF.

The chain is built from TRBV6-2 or TRBV6-3 and TRBJ1-2, with D unresolved. In germline, CDR1 is MNHEY, CDR2 SVGEGT. There are 13 residues in the CDR3. The V end was cut by 1 base, the J end by 2 bases, with 5 bases between. CDR3: CASSYFGNYGYTF. The CDR3, as DNA: TGTGCCAGCAGTTACTTTGGGAACTATGGCTACACCTTC.

V gene TRBV27 combines with J gene TRBJ2-1; no definite D call. The CDR3 loop spans 12 amino acids. Trimming cost V 5 bases and J 6 bases, with 8 bases left between them. The V gene's germline CDR1 is MNHEY and CDR2 SMNVEV (reference sequence). CDR3 in DNA: TGTGCCAGCAGTCTAGAACTCAATGAGCAGTTCTTC. Protein product: CASSLELNEQFF.

This sequence joins TRBV6-5 and TRBJ1-2, with 9 bases identical to TRBD1. This CDR3 comprises 14 residues. Germline V lookup: CDR1 MNHEY, CDR2 SVGAGI. The V gene end was trimmed by 2 bases and the J gene end by 5 bases; junction bases not matched to a gene: 3. Here the CDR3 reads CASSYTGGRYGYTF. The CDR3 nucleotides read TGTGCCAGCAGTTACACAGGGGGCAGGTATGGCTACACCTTC.

As DNA, the CDR3 is TGCGCCAGCAGCCAAGAGTATGTAACGGCGGGGAGGATCACAGATACGCAGTATTTT. Protein: CASSQEYVTAGRITDTQYF. The chain carries TRBV4-1 and TRBJ2-3; weak D call: TRBD2 (6 bases). Germline V gene sequence: CDR1 MGHRA, CDR2 YSYEKL. The CDR3 runs to 19 residues. With 0 bases removed from V and 2 bases from J, the gap between germline ends came to 21 bases.

V and J are TRBV3-1 (or the pseudogene TRBV3-2) and TRBJ1-1, with 8 bases aligning to TRBD1. V lost 1 base and J lost 5; bases outside the gene matches: 3. CDR3 length equals 14 residues. Per germline, CDR1 LGHDT and CDR2 YNNKEL (reference sequence). Written as DNA, the CDR3 is TGTGCCAGCAGCCAAGGGACAGGGCGAACTGAAGCTTTCTTT. Encoded protein: CASSQGTGRTEAFF.

Here the CDR3 reads CASSGSDRDLSGTEAFF. The CDR3 region has the DNA TGTGCCAGCAGTGGGAGCGACAGGGACTTAAGCGGCACTGAAGCTTTCTTT. The chain combines TRBV6-4 with TRBJ1-1; TRBD1 agrees at 7 bases. The CDR3 runs to 17 residues. V lost 4 bases to trimming and J lost 4 bases; unmatched junction nucleotides: 15. CDR1 and CDR2 from the germline V gene are MRHNA and SNTAGT.

The rearrangement links TRBV5-1 to TRBJ1-5; D gene ambiguous. Germline V gene data show CDR1 as SGHRS and CDR2 as YFSETQ. V lost 1 base, J lost 6 bases, and 14 bases lay in between. The CDR3 totals 15 residues. CDR3 sequence: CASSLSPTSGQPQHF. CDR3 sequence (DNA): TGCGCCAGCAGCTTGAGCCCAACATCGGGTCAGCCCCAGCATTTT.

The rearrangement uses TRBV4-1 and TRBJ1-2; no firm D call. The germline V and J ends were trimmed by 1 base and 2 bases, with 11 bases remaining between them. Germline V gene data show CDR1 as MGHRA and CDR2 as YSYEKL. CDR3 length: 15 amino acids. For the CDR3, the DNA is TGCGCCAGCAGCCAAGTCATTCCGGGGAACTATGGCTACACCTTC. Translated, it gives CASSQVIPGNYGYTF.

The V call is TRBV6-2 or TRBV6-3, the J call TRBJ2-1; D perhaps matches TRBD2 (5 bases). CDR1 and CDR2 from the germline V gene are MNHEY and SVGEGT. Trimming pared 5 bases from V and 12 bases from J, leaving 11 bases between. CDR3 length: 11 residues. The CDR3 DNA reads TGTGCCAGCAGTAAACGGGATCTGCAGTTCTTC. Residues: CASSKRDLQFF.

Remarks on this clone: Relative to the germline gene, one junction end is altered; a read error may explain this. J is TRBJ2-3 and V is TRBV18, with D possibly matching TRBD1 (5 bases). This CDR3 has 13 amino acids. Germline V gene sequence: CDR1 KGHSH, CDR2 LQKENI. CDR3 loop: CATSTRTTDTQYF. In DNA form, the CDR3 reads TGTGCCACCTCAACCCGGACAACAGATACGCAGTATTTT.

J is TRBJ1-6 and V is TRBV30, with D perhaps matching TRBD1 (5 bases). The CDR3 is 14 residues long. Germline V gene data show CDR1 as GTSNPN and CDR2 as SVGIG (reference sequence). The V gene lost 4 bases and the J gene lost 7 bases, with 14 bases spanning the gap. CDR3 bases: TGTGCCTGGAAGGCTCAGGGTTTGAATTCACCCCTCCACTTT. The encoded protein is CAWKAQGLNSPLHF. Supplemented by reference TRBV30 and TRBJ1-6, the full variable domain reads SQTIHQWPATLVQPVGSPLSLECTVEGTSNPNLYWYRQAAGRGLQLLFYSVGIGQISSEVPQNLSASRPQDRQFILSSKKLLLSDSGFYLCAWKAQGLNSPLHFGNGTRLTVT.

The V and J genes are TRBV6-4 and TRBJ2-1, with 9 bases matching TRBD1. Trimming cost V 2 bases and J 4 bases; bases outside gene matches: 0. This CDR3 spans 14 amino acids. Germline V gene data show CDR1 as MRHNA and CDR2 as SNTAGT. The CDR3 DNA follows: TGTGCCAGCAGTGACGGGACAGGGTACAATGAGCAGTTCTTC. It is translated as CASSDGTGYNEQFF.

The CDR3: CASSVLPGVGEQYF. CDR3 DNA sequence: TGTGCCAGCAGCGTGCTCCCGGGAGTGGGCGAGCAGTACTTC. This chain joins TRBV9 and TRBJ2-7, with D perhaps matching TRBD2 (6 bases). The V and J ends lost 2 bases and 6 bases respectively, with 15 bases between them. Germline CDR1 SGDLS, CDR2 YYNGEE. The CDR3 totals 14 residues.

The chain combines TRBV11-2 with TRBJ2-7, with TRBD1 matching over 10 bases. The J segment lost 7 bases and the V segment lost 7 bases, leaving 7 bases of the junction unmatched. Germline loops: CDR1 SGHAT, CDR2 FQNNGV. CDR3 length equals 13 residues. The CDR3: CASTWDRGSEQYF. The CDR3 DNA is TGTGCCAGCACCTGGGACAGGGGATCGGAGCAGTACTTC. The variable domain in full, completed from reference TRBV11-2 and TRBJ2-7, reads EAGVAQSPRYKIIEKRQSVAFWCNPISGHATLYWYQQILGQGPKLLIQFQNNGVVDDSQLPKDRFSAERLKGVDSTLKIQPAKLEDSAVYLCASTWDRGSEQYFGPGTRLTVT.

This clone was observed a single time. The CDR3 DNA sequence: TGCACCAGCAGCCTCCCCAAACAGGGGGCCACCACACAGCCCCAGCATTTT. Translating it yields CTSSLPKQGATTQPQHF. V is TRBV1 and J is TRBJ1-5; the table's D call of TRBD1 was not tested on the DNA. TRBV1 represents a pseudogene. The CDR3 is 17 residues long.

This chain joins TRBV27 and TRBJ1-6; D gene ambiguous. Trimming cost V 6 bases and J 0 bases, with 9 bases left between them. The CDR3 length is 15 residues. Germline V gives CDR1 MNHEY, CDR2 SMNVEV (reference sequence). In DNA form, the CDR3 reads TGTGCCAGCAGAGGACTTTCCTCCTATAATTCACCCCTCCACTTT. It codes for CASRGLSSYNSPLHF.

The rearrangement joins TRBV3-1 (or the pseudogene TRBV3-2) to TRBJ1-1, with D possibly being TRBD1 (6 bases). CDR3 length: 14 residues. From germline, CDR1 is LGHDT and CDR2 YNNKEL (reference sequence). The V end was cut by 6 bases, the J end by 1 base, with 12 bases between. CDR3 nucleotide sequence: TGTGCCAGCAGTGGCCTAGGGGGGAACACTGAAGCTTTCTTT. Protein product: CASSGLGGNTEAFF.

This clone has just one count. The chain employs TRBV14 and TRBJ1-1; a weak D match, TRBD1 (5 bases). V was pared by 1 base and J by 5 bases, with 11 bases between. The CDR3 spans 14 residues. The germline V gene encodes CDR1 SGHDN and CDR2 FVKESK. For the CDR3, the DNA is TGTGCCAGCAGCCAAGTGGGGGGGTGGACTGAAGCTTTCTTT. Translation: CASSQVGGWTEAFF.

This chain joins TRBV6-5 and TRBJ1-5, with D uncertain. V was trimmed by 6 bases and J by 5 bases, leaving 11 bases between them. Germline values: CDR1 MNHEY, CDR2 SVGAGI. This CDR3 is 13 amino acids long. DNA of the CDR3: TGTGCCAGCAGCGCCAGACGGGATCAGCCCCAGCATTTT. Encoded protein: CASSARRDQPQHF.

The chain joins TRBV5-4 to TRBJ2-7, with 11 bases identical to TRBD1. The trim removed 3 bases at V and 2 bases at J, leaving 4 bases unmatched. The CDR3 is 15 residues long. Germline assignment: CDR1 SGHNT and CDR2 YYREEE (reference sequence). This CDR3 is CASSSGTGGPYEQYF. Written as DNA, the CDR3 is TGTGCCAGCAGCTCCGGGACAGGGGGACCCTACGAGCAGTACTTC.

This clone appeared a few times. This chain joins TRBV6-4 and TRBJ2-3, with 8 bases matching TRBD2. The V gene's germline CDR1 is MRHNA and CDR2 SNTAGT. This CDR3 contains 15 residues. Trimming removed 2 bases from V and 2 bases from J; junction bases left unmatched: 3. In DNA form, the CDR3 reads TGTGCCAGCAGTGACAACGGGGGGGCCACAGATACGCAGTATTTT. This encodes CASSDNGGATDTQYF.